Reported below is one T cell receptor (beta chain). Method: immunoSEQ multiplex PCR; TCRdb's copy keeps in-frame clones and lacks some. The table has about 93,000 clones, about 77% seen once. The sample originates from a study of blood T cell repertoires in COVID-19. Looking at the study overall: The origin of the acute and convalescent COVID-19 samples was the United States, Italy and Spain. T cells, B-cell-depleted T cells, or PBMCs supplied cDNA or gDNA.

Germline CDR1 is MDHEN and CDR2 is SYDVKM. There are 13 residues in the CDR3. Trimming took 7 bases from V and 4 from J; bases not matched to a gene: 5. This TCR came from a human donor in a cohort sampled during active COVID-19. The rearrangement links TRBV28 to TRBJ1-2; 8 bases fit TRBD1. The sequencing input was peripheral blood. The CDR3 spells CASTRGTGYGYTF. The CDR3 coding sequence is TGTGCCAGCACCCGAGGGACAGGCTATGGCTACACCTTC.